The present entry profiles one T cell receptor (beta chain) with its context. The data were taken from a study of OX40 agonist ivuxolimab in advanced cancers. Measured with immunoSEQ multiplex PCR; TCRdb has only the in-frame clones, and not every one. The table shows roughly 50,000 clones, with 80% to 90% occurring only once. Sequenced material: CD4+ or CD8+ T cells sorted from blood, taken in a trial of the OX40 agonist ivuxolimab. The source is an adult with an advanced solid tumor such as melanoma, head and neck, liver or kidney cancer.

As DNA, the CDR3 is TGTGCCAGCAGCACAATACAGGGGGGCAGAGGGAATACGCAGTATTTT. Amino acids: CASSTIQGGRGNTQYF. The chain employs TRBV27 and TRBJ2-3; 8 positions agree with TRBD1. The CDR3 is made up of 16 amino acids. V trimming: 6 bases; J trimming: 7 bases; junction bases outside the gene matches: 15. From germline, CDR1 is MNHEY and CDR2 SMNVEV (reference sequence).